Presented here are 7 T cell receptor beta chains from one specimen sequenced in a study of Graves' ophthalmopathy and Graves' hyperthyroidism. For repertoire sequencing, the TCR beta CDR3 regions were amplified from RNA transcripts. Second-round multiplex PCR came after first-round RT-PCR with HTBI primers. TCRdb recomputed calls from the multiplex PCR reads with MiXCR, one row per CDR3 protein. The profile shows about 480,000 distinct CDR3 sequences, 13% to 15% of them singletons. Sequenced: blood. The receptors were sampled from a woman aged 30 to 39 with Graves' ophthalmopathy.

This clonotype was seen repeatedly, ten times or more. The gene calls are TRBV20-1 and TRBJ1-2; the D gene is possibly TRBD1 (6 bases). Germline V gene data show CDR1 as DFQATT and CDR2 as SNEGSKA (reference sequence). The CDR3 is 16 amino acids. V lost 3 bases, J lost 8 bases, and 25 bases lay in between. CDR3 in amino acids: CSARRTVLPRGGGYTF. Written as DNA, the CDR3 is TGCAGTGCTAGGAGGACAGTCTTACCTCGAGGGGGAGGCTACACCTTC.

The sample holds many counts of this clonotype. The CDR3 here is CASSALAGGLDEQYF. The CDR3 DNA reads as TGTGCCAGCAGCGCACTAGCGGGAGGGCTCGACGAGCAGTACTTC. The chain joins TRBV7-8 to TRBJ2-7; 13 bases fit TRBD2. This CDR3 region has 15 residues. J gave up 5 bases and V 5 bases, and 6 bases lay outside the gene matches. Germline V CDR1 and CDR2: SGHVS, FQNEAQ. Filled out from reference TRBV7-8 and TRBJ2-7, the complete variable domain reads GAGVSQSPRYKVAKRGQDVALRCDPISGHVSLFWYQQALGQGPEFLTYFQNEAQLDKSGLPSDRFFAERPEGSVSTLKIQRTQQEDSAVYLCASSALAGGLDEQYFGPGTRLTVT.

This clonotype came up many times. V and J are TRBV28 and TRBJ2-5; D remains ambiguous. V lost 7 bases and J 1 base, leaving 10 bases between the germline ends. Germline V gene lookup returns CDR1 MDHEN and CDR2 SYDVKM. This CDR3 comprises 13 residues. The CDR3 spells CASTPWVQETQYF. As DNA, the CDR3 is TGTGCCAGCACCCCATGGGTCCAAGAGACCCAGTACTTC.

This clonotype was detected ten times or more. Here the CDR3 DNA reads TGTGCCAGCAGTAACACCCAGGACTTTGGAAACACCATATATTTT. As protein: CASSNTQDFGNTIYF. The rearrangement joins TRBV28 to TRBJ1-3; unclear D gene. Trimming removed 5 bases at V and 3 bases at J, with 14 bases between. The CDR3 runs to 15 residues. CDR1 is MDHEN, CDR2 SYDVKM, per germline. Together with reference TRBV28 and TRBJ1-3, the CDR3 gives the full variable domain: DVKVTQSSRYLVKRTGEKVFLECVQDMDHENMFWYRQDPGLGLRLIYFSYDVKMKEKGDIPEGYSVSREKKERFSLILESASTNQTSMYLCASSNTQDFGNTIYFGEGSWLTVV.

This clonotype was seen repeatedly, ten times or more. The rearrangement uses TRBV6-1 and TRBJ1-1; D gene uncertain. Germline V gene data show CDR1 as MNHNS and CDR2 as SASEGT. V gave up 2 bases and J gave up 0 bases, with 10 bases separating them. This CDR3 is 15 amino acids long. CDR3 protein: CASSEIIGMNTEAFF. Here the CDR3 DNA reads TGTGCCAGCAGTGAAATCATAGGGATGAACACTGAAGCTTTCTTT.

This clonotype has a count of ten or more. The rearrangement joins TRBV19 to TRBJ1-1, with TRBD1 matching 7 bases. V trimming: 6 bases; J trimming: 4 bases; junction bases outside the gene matches: 5. The CDR3 covers 13 residues. The germline V gene has CDR1 LNHDA and CDR2 SQIVND (reference sequence). The CDR3 spells CASRITGATEAFF. The CDR3 DNA is TGTGCCAGTAGGATTACAGGGGCCACTGAAGCTTTCTTT. The whole variable domain, filled in from reference TRBV19 and TRBJ1-1, reads DGGITQSPKYLFRKEGQNVTLSCEQNLNHDAMYWYRQDPGQGLRLIYYSQIVNDFQKGDIAEGYSVSREKKESFPLTVTSAQKNPTAFYLCASRITGATEAFFGQGTRLTVV.

This clonotype showed up many times. The V and J genes are TRBV12-3 or TRBV12-4 and TRBJ2-7; TRBD2 agrees at 7 bases. Trimming took 5 bases from V and 2 from J; bases not matched to a gene: 6. This CDR3 contains 14 residues. CDR3 DNA: TGTGCCAGCAGTAACAGCGGGACCACCTACGAGCAGTACTTC. Translation gives CASSNSGTTYEQYF.